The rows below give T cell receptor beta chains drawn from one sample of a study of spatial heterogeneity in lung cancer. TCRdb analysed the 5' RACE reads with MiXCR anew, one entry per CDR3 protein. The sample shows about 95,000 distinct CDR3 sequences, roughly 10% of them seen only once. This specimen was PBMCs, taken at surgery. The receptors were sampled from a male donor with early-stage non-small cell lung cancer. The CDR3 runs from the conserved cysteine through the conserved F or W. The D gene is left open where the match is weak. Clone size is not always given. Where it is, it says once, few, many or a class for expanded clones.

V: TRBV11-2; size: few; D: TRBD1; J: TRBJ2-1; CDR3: CASSPIRQGRGNEQFF; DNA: TGTGCCAGCAGTCCCATCCGACAGGGGCGAGGAAATGAGCAGTTCTTC
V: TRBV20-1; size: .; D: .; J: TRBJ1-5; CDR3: CSAPQQGTNQPQHF; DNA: TGCAGTGCTCCGCAACAGGGTACCAATCAGCCCCAGCATTTT
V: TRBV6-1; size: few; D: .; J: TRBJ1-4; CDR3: CASSRTFSTNEKLFF; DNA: TGTGCCAGCAGCAGGACATTTTCAACTAATGAAAAACTGTTTTTT
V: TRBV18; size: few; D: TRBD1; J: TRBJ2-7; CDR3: CASSPDWTGASEQYF; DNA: TGTGCCAGCTCACCGGATTGGACAGGGGCCTCCGAGCAGTACTTC
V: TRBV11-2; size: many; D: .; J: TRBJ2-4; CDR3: CASSLDLRLPTTLAKNIQYF; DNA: TGTGCCAGCAGCTTAGATCTGAGACTACCTACGACCTTAGCCAAAAACATTCAGTACTTC
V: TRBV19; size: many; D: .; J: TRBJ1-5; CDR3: CASSIIRGNQPQHF; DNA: TGTGCCAGTAGTATTATAAGAGGCAATCAGCCCCAGCATTTT
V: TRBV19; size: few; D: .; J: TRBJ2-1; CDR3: CASRYRNEQFF; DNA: TGTGCCAGTCGCTACCGCAATGAGCAGTTCTTC
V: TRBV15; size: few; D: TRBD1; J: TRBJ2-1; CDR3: CATSTIRDRGYNEQFF; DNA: TGTGCCACCAGCACCATCCGGGACAGGGGATACAATGAGCAGTTCTTC
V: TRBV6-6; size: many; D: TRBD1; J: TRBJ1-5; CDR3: CASSWGTGGAGTNQPQHF; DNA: TGTGCCAGCAGTTGGGGGACAGGGGGCGCGGGAACCAATCAGCCCCAGCATTTT
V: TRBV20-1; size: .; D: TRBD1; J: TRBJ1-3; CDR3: CSARDRNRGLTGNTIYF; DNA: TGCAGTGCTAGAGATCGGAACAGGGGGCTGACTGGAAACACCATATATTTT
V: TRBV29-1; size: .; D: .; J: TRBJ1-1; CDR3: CSVEDLDMNTEAFF; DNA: TGCAGCGTTGAAGATTTAGATATGAACACTGAAGCTTTCTTT
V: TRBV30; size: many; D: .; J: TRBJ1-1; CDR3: CAWRAQGNTEAFF; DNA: TGTGCCTGGAGGGCACAGGGGAACACTGAAGCTTTCTTT
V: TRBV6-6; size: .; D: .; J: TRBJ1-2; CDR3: CASSHPGQTVYGYTF; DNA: TGTGCCAGCAGTCACCCCGGTCAGACTGTCTATGGCTACACCTTC
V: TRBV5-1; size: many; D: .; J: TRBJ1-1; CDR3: CASSTSGSENTEAFF; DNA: TGCGCCAGCAGTACCTCAGGGTCTGAGAACACTGAAGCTTTCTTT
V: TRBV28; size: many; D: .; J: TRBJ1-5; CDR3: CASSKGIGNGNQPQHF; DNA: TGTGCCAGCAGTAAAGGGATAGGGAATGGCAATCAGCCCCAGCATTTT
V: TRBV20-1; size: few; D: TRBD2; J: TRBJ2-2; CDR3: CSARTSGGAAGELFF; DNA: TGCAGTGCTCGAACTAGCGGGGGGGCCGCCGGGGAGCTGTTTTTT
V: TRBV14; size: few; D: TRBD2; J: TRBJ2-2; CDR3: CASSQHGGYQGELFF; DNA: TGTGCCAGCAGCCAACACGGGGGGTACCAGGGGGAGCTGTTTTTT
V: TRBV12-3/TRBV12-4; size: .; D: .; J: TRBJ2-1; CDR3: CASSLALLAPFF; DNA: TGTGCCAGCAGTTTAGCGCTACTAGCCCCGTTCTTC
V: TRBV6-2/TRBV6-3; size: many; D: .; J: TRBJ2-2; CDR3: CASTPVPGTGELFF; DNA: TGTGCCAGCACCCCCGTCCCCGGAACCGGGGAGCTGTTTTTT
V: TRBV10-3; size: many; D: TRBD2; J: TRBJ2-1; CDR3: CAITSGAYNEQFF; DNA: TGTGCCATTACTAGCGGGGCCTACAATGAGCAGTTCTTC
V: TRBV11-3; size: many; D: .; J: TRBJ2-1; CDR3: CASSLSLDTINEQFF; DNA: TGTGCCAGCAGCTTGAGTCTAGATACCATTAATGAGCAGTTCTTC
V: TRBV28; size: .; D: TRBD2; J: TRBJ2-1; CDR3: CASSFPGGANEQFF; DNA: TGTGCCAGCAGTTTTCCGGGGGGGGCCAATGAGCAGTTCTTC
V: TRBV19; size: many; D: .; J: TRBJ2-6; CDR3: CASSNSRGGPASGANVLTF; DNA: TGTGCCAGTAGTAACTCGAGGGGCGGACCTGCCTCTGGGGCCAACGTCCTGACTTTC
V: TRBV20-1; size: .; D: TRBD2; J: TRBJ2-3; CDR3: CSAEREGRTDTQYF; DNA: TGCAGTGCCGAGCGGGAGGGCCGCACAGATACGCAGTATTTT
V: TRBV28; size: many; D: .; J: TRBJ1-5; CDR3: CASSTTPFGQPQHF; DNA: TGTGCCAGCAGTACGACGCCATTCGGTCAGCCCCAGCATTTT
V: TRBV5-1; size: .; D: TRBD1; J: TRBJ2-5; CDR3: CASSLAGTGEETQYF; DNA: TGCGCCAGCAGCTTGGCCGGGACAGGGGAAGAGACCCAGTACTTC
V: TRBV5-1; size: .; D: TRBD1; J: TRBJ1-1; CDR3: CASSPGQGAAEAFF; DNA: TGCGCCAGCAGCCCCGGACAGGGGGCTGCTGAAGCTTTCTTT
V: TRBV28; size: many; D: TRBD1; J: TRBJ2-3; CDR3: CGTGGNTDTQYF; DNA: TGTGGGACAGGGGGAAACACAGATACGCAGTATTTT
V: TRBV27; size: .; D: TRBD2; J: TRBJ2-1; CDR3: CASSFLAGGPEQFF; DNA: TGTGCCAGCAGTTTTCTAGCGGGAGGCCCCGAGCAGTTCTTC
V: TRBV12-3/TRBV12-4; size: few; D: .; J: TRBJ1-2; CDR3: CASRQGLAHYGYTF; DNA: TGTGCCAGCAGACAGGGCTTGGCTCACTATGGCTACACCTTC
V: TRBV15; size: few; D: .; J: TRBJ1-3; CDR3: CATSRLVAENTIYF; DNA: TGTGCCACCAGCAGATTAGTGGCCGAAAACACCATATATTTT
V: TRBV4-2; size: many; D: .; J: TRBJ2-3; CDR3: CASSQAPLIDTQYF; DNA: TGTGCCAGCAGCCAAGCCCCCTTAATTGATACGCAGTATTTT
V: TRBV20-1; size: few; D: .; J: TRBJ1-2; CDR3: CSAHAGNGYTF; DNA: TGCAGTGCCCACGCGGGGAATGGCTACACCTTC
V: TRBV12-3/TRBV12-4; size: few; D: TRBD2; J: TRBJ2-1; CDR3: CASSLPGGSYNEQFF; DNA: TGTGCCAGCAGTTTACCGGGAGGGTCCTACAATGAGCAGTTCTTC
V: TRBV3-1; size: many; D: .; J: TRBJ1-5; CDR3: CASSQGTYHQPQHF; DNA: TGTGCCAGCAGCCAAGGGACATACCATCAGCCCCAGCATTTT
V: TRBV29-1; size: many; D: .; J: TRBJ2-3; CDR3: CSGRRTATSTDTQYF; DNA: TGCAGCGGCAGGCGGACAGCGACTAGCACAGATACGCAGTATTTT
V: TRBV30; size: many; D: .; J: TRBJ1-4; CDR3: CAWSNPEKLFF; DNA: TGTGCCTGGAGTAACCCTGAAAAACTGTTTTTT
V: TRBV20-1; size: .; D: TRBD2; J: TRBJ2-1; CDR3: CSASPASGRVRNNEQFF; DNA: TGCAGTGCTAGTCCAGCTAGCGGGAGGGTTAGGAACAATGAGCAGTTCTTC
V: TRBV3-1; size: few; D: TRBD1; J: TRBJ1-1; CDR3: CASSQAGQGTEAFF; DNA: TGTGCCAGCAGCCAGGCGGGACAGGGGACTGAAGCTTTCTTT
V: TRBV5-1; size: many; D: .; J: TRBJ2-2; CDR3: CASSFGGGELFF; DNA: TGCGCCAGCAGCTTTGGTGGCGGGGAGCTGTTTTTT
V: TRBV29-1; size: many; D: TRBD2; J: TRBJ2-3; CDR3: CSVDPSGRILTDTQYF; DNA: TGCAGCGTTGATCCTAGCGGGAGGATCTTAACAGATACGCAGTATTTT
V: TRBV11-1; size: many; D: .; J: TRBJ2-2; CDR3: CASSLVRRSTGELFF; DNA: TGTGCCAGCAGCCTTGTGCGCCGCAGCACCGGGGAGCTGTTTTTT
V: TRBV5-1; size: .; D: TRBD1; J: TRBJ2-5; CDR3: CASSKTGGGRETQYF; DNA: TGCGCCAGCAGTAAGACAGGGGGAGGAAGAGAGACCCAGTACTTC
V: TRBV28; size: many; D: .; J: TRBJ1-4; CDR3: CASSPFKRGPDGFF; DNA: TGTGCCAGCAGCCCCTTTAAACGCGGGCCGGACGGGTTTTTT
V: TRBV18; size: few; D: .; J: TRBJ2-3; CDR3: CASSPPGATATQYF; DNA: TGTGCCAGCTCACCCCCCGGGGCAACCGCTACGCAGTATTTT
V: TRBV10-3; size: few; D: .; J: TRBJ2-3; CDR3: CAIKPSDTDTQYF; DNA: TGTGCCATCAAGCCCAGTGACACAGATACGCAGTATTTT
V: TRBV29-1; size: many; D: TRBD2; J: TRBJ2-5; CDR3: CSVRSSGVETQYF; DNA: TGCAGCGTTCGGTCTAGCGGGGTGGAGACCCAGTACTTC
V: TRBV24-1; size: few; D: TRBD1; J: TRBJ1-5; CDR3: CATSDSQGGRNQPQHF; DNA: TGTGCCACCAGTGATTCACAGGGGGGTCGGAATCAGCCCCAGCATTTT
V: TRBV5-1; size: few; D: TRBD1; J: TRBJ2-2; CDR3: CASSLVQGAGELFF; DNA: TGCGCCAGCAGCTTGGTACAGGGGGCCGGGGAGCTGTTTTTT
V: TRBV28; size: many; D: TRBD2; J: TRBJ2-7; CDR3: CASSRPSGAREQYF; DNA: TGTGCCAGCAGCCGGCCTAGCGGAGCTAGGGAGCAGTACTTC
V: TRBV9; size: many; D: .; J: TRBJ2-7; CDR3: CASSPRPDGAYEQYF; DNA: TGTGCCAGCAGCCCTCGGCCGGATGGGGCCTACGAGCAGTACTTC
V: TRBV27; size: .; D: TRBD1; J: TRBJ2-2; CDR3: CASSRRDRGSTGELFF; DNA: TGTGCCAGCAGTCGCCGGGACAGGGGGAGCACCGGGGAGCTGTTTTTT
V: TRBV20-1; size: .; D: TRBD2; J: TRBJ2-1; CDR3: CSARAPRGESYNEQFF; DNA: TGCAGTGCTAGAGCACCGCGGGGGGAGTCCTACAATGAGCAGTTCTTC
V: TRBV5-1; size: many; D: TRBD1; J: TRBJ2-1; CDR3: CASSETGGLASSYNEQFF; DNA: TGCGCCAGCAGCGAGACAGGGGGTCTAGCGTCGTCCTACAATGAGCAGTTCTTC
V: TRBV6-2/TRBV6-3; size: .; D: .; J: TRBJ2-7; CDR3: CASIAGTRSGEQYF; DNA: TGTGCCAGCATCGCCGGGACTCGCTCAGGCGAGCAGTACTTC
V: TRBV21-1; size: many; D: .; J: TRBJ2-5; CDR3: CASVHKETQYF; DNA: TGTGCCAGTGTCCACAAAGAGACCCAGTACTTC
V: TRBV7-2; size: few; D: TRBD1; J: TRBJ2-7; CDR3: CASSIRDRGNEQYF; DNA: TGTGCCAGCAGCATCCGGGACAGGGGCAACGAGCAGTACTTC